The 23 T cell receptor beta chains given below trace back to one sample, sequenced in a study of CD8 T cells in ankylosing spondylitis (dated by TCRdb to 2016 to 2017). Library construction relied on 5' RACE. Sequencing used an Illumina HiSeq 2500. TCRdb cleaned the public reads at Q25 with fastp, built clones with MiXCR and kept in-frame beta chains. Here each entry gathers all rows of one CDR3 protein and keeps the most common genes and DNA. This sample holds hundreds of thousands of distinct CDR3 sequences; 20% were observed only once. The ten largest account for around 14% of the sample. The sample comprised blood, either unsorted or a sorted T cell fraction (not recorded which). Source of these receptors: a male donor with ankylosing spondylitis or in good health (not recorded which).

The V and J genes are TRBV29-1 and TRBJ2-5; 9 positions agree with TRBD1. CDR3 size: 14 residues. The trim removed 4 bases at V and 4 bases at J, leaving 7 bases unmatched. Germline V gene data show CDR1 as SQVTM and CDR2 as ANQGSEA. CDR3 in amino acids: CSVVATGGRETQYF. The DNA of the CDR3 is TGCAGCGTTGTAGCAACAGGGGGCAGAGAGACCCAGTACTTC.

This chain links TRBV28 with TRBJ2-5; D not certain. CDR1 and CDR2 from the germline V gene are MDHEN and SYDVKM. The V and J ends lost 8 bases and 4 bases respectively, with 2 bases between them. The CDR3 loop spans 9 amino acids. CDR3 sequence (DNA): TGTGCCAGCGGAGAGACCCAGTACTTC. The encoded protein is CASGETQYF.

This clonotype was counted a few times. The chain carries TRBV5-5 and TRBJ1-4, with 8 bases matching TRBD1. Trimming at V came to 4 bases and at J to 7 bases, leaving 9 bases not matched to a gene. Germline V gene data show CDR1 as SGHKS and CDR2 as YYEKEE (reference sequence). This CDR3 region has 15 residues. CDR3 sequence: CASSTDRVTGEKLFF. Here the CDR3 DNA reads TGTGCCAGCAGCACGGACAGGGTTACGGGTGAAAAACTGTTTTTT.

The chain joins TRBV2 to TRBJ2-7, with 13 bases aligning to TRBD2. This CDR3 spans 16 amino acids. Looked up from germline, CDR1 is SNHLY and CDR2 is FYNNEI. Trimming removed 3 bases from V and 6 bases from J; junction bases left unmatched: 8. The DNA for the CDR3 is TGTGCCAGCAGTGACTTAACTAGCGGGGGGGCGCTCGAGCAGTACTTC. It specifies CASSDLTSGGALEQYF.

The gene calls are TRBV7-9 and TRBJ2-5; 7 nucleotides match TRBD1. The V and J ends lost 5 bases and 4 bases, in that order; junction bases with no gene match: 10. Germline V gives CDR1 SEHNR, CDR2 FQNEAQ (reference sequence). The CDR3 contains 15 residues. In nucleotides, the CDR3 is TGTGCCAGCAGCCCACGACAGGGAGAAGGAGAGACCCAGTACTTC. Residues: CASSPRQGEGETQYF.

The chain carries TRBV5-1 and TRBJ2-3, with TRBD2 matching 7 bases. Germline V gene sequence: CDR1 SGHRS, CDR2 YFSETQ. The CDR3 spans 21 residues. Trimming cost V 0 bases and J 0 bases; bases outside gene matches: 19. The CDR3 DNA reads TGCGCCAGCAGCTTGGTTCGGGGACTAAGGCTACACGAACCAAGCACAGATACGCAGTATTTT. As protein: CASSLVRGLRLHEPSTDTQYF.

This clonotype was observed a handful of times. The chain combines TRBV20-1 with TRBJ2-5; 9 bases map to TRBD1. The CDR3 length is 14 residues. With V trimmed by 5 bases and J by 4 bases, 8 bases remained unmatched. Germline values: CDR1 DFQATT, CDR2 SNEGSKA (reference sequence). The CDR3 reads CSAPRPTGGETQYF. The CDR3 DNA is TGCAGTGCTCCCCGCCCGACAGGGGGAGAGACCCAGTACTTC.

The chain joins TRBV13 to TRBJ1-3, with D perhaps matching TRBD1 (6 bases). The germline V gene has CDR1 PRHDT and CDR2 FYEKMQ (reference sequence). V lost 4 bases and J 0 bases, leaving 7 bases between the germline ends. This CDR3 spans 14 amino acids. Here the CDR3 DNA reads TGTGCCAGCAGCTCGACAGGCTCTGGAAACACCATATATTTT. Its protein is CASSSTGSGNTIYF.

The chain uses TRBV20-1 and TRBJ2-7; D possibly uses TRBD1 or TRBD2 (6 bases each). This CDR3 has 15 residues. Trimming cost V 0 bases and J 0 bases, with 12 bases left between them. Germline CDR1 is DFQATT and CDR2 is SNEGSKA (reference sequence). CDR3 DNA: TGCAGTGCTAGAGATTTGGAGGGGGTCTCCTACGAGCAGTACTTC. Its protein is CSARDLEGVSYEQYF.

This clonotype was detected only a few times. This chain connects TRBV23-1 to TRBJ2-3; D is undetermined. TRBV23-1 is noted as an ORF with a role that remains uncertain. The germline V and J ends were trimmed by 4 bases and 1 base, with 18 bases remaining between them. The length of the CDR3 is 17 residues. The CDR3 DNA sequence: TGCGCCAGCAGTCGCAGGTTAATATCTGTGGGCACAGATACGCAGTATTTT. This gives the protein CASSRRLISVGTDTQYF.

This clonotype was observed a handful of times. The chain combines TRBV29-1 with TRBJ1-2; no definite D call. The CDR3 sequence is 12 residues long. Germline CDR1 is SQVTM and CDR2 is ANQGSEA. V was shortened by 2 bases and J by 6 bases, with 10 bases between the two germline ends. The CDR3 DNA reads as TGCAGCGTTGAACCGGCCATACATGGCTACACCTTC. Translation gives CSVEPAIHGYTF.

The rearrangement uses TRBV5-1 and TRBJ2-7; D remains ambiguous. V lost 0 bases and J lost 0, with 7 bases in between. This CDR3 comprises 14 residues. CDR1 is SGHRS, CDR2 YFSETQ, per germline. As DNA, the CDR3 is TGCGCCAGCAGCTTGGCAGATGTCTCCTACGAGCAGTACTTC. The encoded protein is CASSLADVSYEQYF.

The chain has TRBV20-1 and TRBJ2-1; D perhaps matches TRBD1 (7 bases). The germline CDR1 and CDR2 sequences are DFQATT and SNEGSKA (reference sequence). V lost 6 bases to trimming and J lost 0 bases, with 15 bases between them. CDR3 size: 15 residues. In DNA form, the CDR3 reads TGCAGTGCCATAGGGGGCGGGGACTCCTACAATGAGCAGTTCTTC. Translated: CSAIGGGDSYNEQFF.

The V call is TRBV6-5, the J call TRBJ2-7, with a possible D match to TRBD1 (6 bases). Between the trimmed V and J ends, which lost 0 bases and 7 bases, there was a span of 19 bases. The CDR3 loop spans 16 amino acids. Germline CDR1 reads MNHEY; CDR2 reads SVGAGI. The CDR3 loop reads CASSYSMAGAPLEQYF. The DNA of the CDR3 is TGTGCCAGCAGTTACTCGATGGCAGGGGCGCCCTTGGAGCAGTACTTC.

Only a few counts were recorded for this clonotype. The rearrangement links TRBV24-1 to TRBJ2-5, with a tentative D call TRBD2 (6 bases). CDR1 and CDR2 from the germline V gene are KGHDR and SFDVKD. V was pared by 1 base and J by 3 bases, with 14 bases between. This CDR3 has 16 residues. CDR3 protein: CATSDFDTGEKETQYF. DNA of the CDR3: TGTGCCACCAGTGATTTCGACACGGGGGAAAAAGAGACCCAGTACTTC.

For this clonotype: Since a much larger clone is just one base distant, this may be a read error. The genes are TRBV6-2 or TRBV6-3 and TRBJ1-1, with unresolved D. The CDR3 extends over 13 amino acids. V dropped 2 bases and J dropped 0 bases, with 4 bases sitting between them. The germline CDR1 and CDR2 sequences are MNHEY and SVGEGT. In DNA form, the CDR3 reads TGTGCCAGCAGTTACACTCTGAACACTGAAGCTTTCTTT. This translates into CASSYTLNTEAFF.

CDR3 region: CASRPEGQGAGYGYTF. The CDR3, as DNA: TGTGCCAGCAGACCCGAAGGGCAGGGGGCAGGATATGGCTACACCTTC. The chain is built from TRBV5-5 and TRBJ1-2; TRBD1 aligns across 8 bases. This CDR3 has 16 residues. The trim removed 5 bases at V and 5 bases at J, leaving 14 bases unmatched. Germline V CDR1 and CDR2: SGHKS, YYEKEE (reference sequence).

This clonotype appeared a few times. This sequence joins TRBV5-1 and TRBJ1-1, with 10 bases fitting TRBD1. The V gene end was trimmed by 1 base and the J gene end by 7 bases; junction bases not matched to a gene: 10. Per germline, CDR1 SGHRS and CDR2 YFSETQ. This CDR3 is 16 amino acids long. The CDR3 DNA reads as TGCGCCAGCAGCTTGATATCGGGACAGGGGTCGGGTGAAGCTTTCTTT. This sequence encodes CASSLISGQGSGEAFF.

This clonotype appeared a few times. The V gene is TRBV28, the J gene TRBJ2-3; 16 nucleotides match TRBD2. CDR1 is MDHEN and CDR2 is SYDVKM in the germline V gene. The CDR3 is made up of 17 amino acids. J gave up 4 bases and V 7 bases, and 8 bases lay outside the gene matches. CDR3 nucleotide sequence: TGTGCCAGCACCCCAGGGACTAGCGGGGGGGCAGCAGATACGCAGTATTTT. Encoded protein: CASTPGTSGGAADTQYF.

The chain links TRBV12-3 or TRBV12-4 to TRBJ1-2, with 10 bases matching TRBD1. Trimming removed 6 bases from V and 1 base from J; junction bases left unmatched: 14. The CDR3 has 18 amino acids. CDR3 coding DNA: TGTGCCAGCAGCCTCACCGGACAGGGGGAGGGATTTAACTATGGCTACACCTTC. It is translated as CASSLTGQGEGFNYGYTF.

The chain couples TRBV5-6 to TRBJ2-3; 12 bases are shared with TRBD2. V dropped 3 bases and J dropped 1; count of bases not matched to a gene: 3. This CDR3 has 16 amino acids. Germline assignment: CDR1 SGHDT and CDR2 YYEEEE. The CDR3: CASSYRTSGGTDTQYF. The CDR3 nucleotides are TGTGCCAGCAGCTATAGGACTAGCGGGGGCACAGATACGCAGTATTTT.

This clonotype was detected only a few times. The chain joins TRBV5-4 to TRBJ2-3; 8 nucleotides line up with TRBD2. The CDR3 is 15 residues long. The germline V gene has CDR1 SGHNT and CDR2 YYREEE (reference sequence). With 2 bases clipped from V and 6 bases from J, the junction kept 8 bases outside the gene matches. The CDR3, as DNA: TGTGCCAGCAGCTTACACGGGGGGGCGGGGGATACGCAGTATTTT. This sequence encodes CASSLHGGAGDTQYF.

The V and J genes are TRBV10-3 and TRBJ1-1; 7 bases fit TRBD1. The CDR3 contains 14 residues. Per germline, CDR1 ENHRY and CDR2 SYGVKD. V lost 4 bases to trimming and J lost 4 bases; unmatched junction nucleotides: 6. Here the CDR3 reads CAISGDREVTEAFF. CDR3 bases: TGTGCCATCAGTGGTGACAGGGAGGTCACTGAAGCTTTCTTT.